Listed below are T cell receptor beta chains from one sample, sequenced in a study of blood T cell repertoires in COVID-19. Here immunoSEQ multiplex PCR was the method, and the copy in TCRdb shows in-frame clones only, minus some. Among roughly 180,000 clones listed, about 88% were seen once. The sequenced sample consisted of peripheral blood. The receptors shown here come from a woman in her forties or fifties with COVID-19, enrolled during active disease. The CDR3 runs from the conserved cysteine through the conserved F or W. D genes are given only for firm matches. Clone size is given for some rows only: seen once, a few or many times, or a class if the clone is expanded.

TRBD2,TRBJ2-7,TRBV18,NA,CASSLLAGAPSDQYF,TGTGCCAGCTCATTACTAGCGGGGGCCCCCTCGGACCAGTACTTC
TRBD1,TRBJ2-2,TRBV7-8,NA,CASRAGTGGNTGELFF,TGTGCCAGCAGAGCAGGGACAGGGGGCAACACCGGGGAGCTGTTTTTT
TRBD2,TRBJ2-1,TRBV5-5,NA,CASSLARRGGVADEQFF,TGTGCCAGCAGCTTGGCTCGGCGGGGGGGCGTCGCGGATGAGCAGTTCTTC
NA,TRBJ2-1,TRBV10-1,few,CASSDSGNEQFF,TGCGCCAGCAGTGACAGCGGGAATGAGCAGTTCTTC
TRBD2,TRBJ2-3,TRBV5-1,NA,CASSLGLADYTDTQYF,TGCGCCAGCAGCTTGGGTCTAGCGGATTACACAGATACGCAGTATTTT
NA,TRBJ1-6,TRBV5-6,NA,CASSLADLGGSPLHF,TGTGCCAGCAGCTTGGCAGATTTGGGAGGTTCACCCCTCCACTTT
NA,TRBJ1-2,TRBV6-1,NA,CASSEDRDYGYTF,TGTGCCAGCAGTGAAGACAGAGACTATGGCTACACCTTC
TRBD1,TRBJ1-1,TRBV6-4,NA,CASSKDRGTEAFF,TGTGCCAGCAGTAAGGACAGGGGAACTGAAGCTTTCTTT
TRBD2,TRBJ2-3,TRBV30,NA,CAWSQRGRGGSDTQYF,TGTGCCTGGAGCCAACGGGGGCGGGGGGGCTCAGATACGCAGTATTTT
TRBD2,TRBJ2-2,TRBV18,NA,CASSPSSGGAGTGELFF,TGTGCCAGCTCACCATCGAGCGGGGGGGCTGGCACCGGGGAGCTGTTTTTT
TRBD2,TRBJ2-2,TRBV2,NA,CARERGANTGELFF,TGTGCCAGAGAGCGGGGGGCGAACACCGGGGAGCTGTTTTTT
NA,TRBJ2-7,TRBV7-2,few,CASSLGLIGEQYF,TGTGCCAGCAGCTTAGGACTAATAGGCGAGCAGTACTTC
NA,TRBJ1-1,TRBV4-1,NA,CASSQDPAGRMTEAFF,TGCGCCAGCAGCCAAGATCCGGCGGGACGTATGACTGAAGCTTTCTTT
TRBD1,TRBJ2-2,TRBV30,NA,CAWSVRFTGGTGELFF,TGTGCCTGGAGTGTACGTTTCACAGGGGGGACCGGGGAGCTGTTTTTT
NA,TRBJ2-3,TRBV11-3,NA,CASSQGSIDTQYF,TGTGCCAGCAGTCAGGGGTCTATAGATACGCAGTATTTT
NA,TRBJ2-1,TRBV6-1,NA,CASSERRSGLYNEQFF,TGTGCCAGCAGTGAACGGCGCAGCGGGCTCTACAATGAGCAGTTCTTC
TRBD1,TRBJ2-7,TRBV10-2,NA,CASSAGTGSYEQYF,TGCGCCAGCAGTGCAGGGACAGGGTCCTACGAGCAGTACTTC
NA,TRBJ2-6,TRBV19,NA,CASSILLSSGANVLTF,TGTGCCAGTAGTATTTTACTAAGCTCTGGGGCCAACGTCCTGACTTTC
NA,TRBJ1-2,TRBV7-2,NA,CASSLAYGAGGYTF,TGTGCCAGCAGCTTAGCATATGGCGCGGGAGGCTACACCTTC
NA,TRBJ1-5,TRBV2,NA,CASSERAGDQPQHF,TGTGCCAGCAGTGAAAGGGCAGGGGATCAGCCCCAGCATTTT
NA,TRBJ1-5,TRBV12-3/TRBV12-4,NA,CATLREGATQHF,TGTGCCACCCTTCGGGAGGGCGCGACCCAGCATTTT
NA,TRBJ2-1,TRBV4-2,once,CASSLSGSTYNEQFF,TGTGCCAGCAGCCTTTCCGGGTCCACCTACAATGAGCAGTTCTTC
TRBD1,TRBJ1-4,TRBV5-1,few,CASSLNGGTDNEKLFF,TGCGCCAGCAGCCTGAACGGCGGGACAGATAATGAAAAACTGTTTTTT
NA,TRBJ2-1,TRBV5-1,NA,CASSLHPGQDDEQFF,TGCGCCAGCAGCTTACACCCTGGGCAAGACGATGAGCAGTTCTTC
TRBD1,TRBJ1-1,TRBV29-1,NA,CSATEPGTGGTEAFF,TGCAGCGCTACCGAACCCGGGACAGGGGGCACTGAAGCTTTCTTT
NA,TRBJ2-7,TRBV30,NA,CAGSAGGGGSYEQYF,TGTGCCGGATCCGCAGGAGGGGGGGGCTCCTACGAGCAGTACTTC
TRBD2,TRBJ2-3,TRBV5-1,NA,CASSLGDYTSSSDTQYF,TGCGCCAGCAGCTTGGGGGACTACACATCATCGTCAGATACGCAGTATTTT
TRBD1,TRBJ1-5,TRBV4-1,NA,CASSQEAGGQPQHF,TGCGCCAGCAGCCAAGAGGCAGGGGGTCAGCCCCAGCATTTT
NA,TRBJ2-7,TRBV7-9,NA,CASSLLVVSEQYF,TGTGCCAGCAGCTTACTTGTAGTGAGCGAGCAGTACTTC
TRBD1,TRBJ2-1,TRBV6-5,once,CASSLGQGARNEQFF,TGTGCCAGCAGTCTAGGACAGGGGGCGCGTAATGAGCAGTTCTTC
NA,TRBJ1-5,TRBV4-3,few,CASSQDPKPKSNQPQHF,TGCGCCAGCAGCCAAGATCCCAAGCCTAAGAGCAATCAGCCCCAGCATTTT
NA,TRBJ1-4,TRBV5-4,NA,CASSLRENEKLFF,TGTGCCAGCAGCTTACGCGAGAATGAAAAACTGTTTTTT
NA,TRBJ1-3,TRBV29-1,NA,CSVETGLGNTIYF,TGCAGCGTTGAAACGGGACTTGGAAACACCATATATTTT
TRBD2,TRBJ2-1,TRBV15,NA,CATSGLAGGFFNNEQFF,TGTGCCACCAGCGGACTAGCGGGGGGTTTTTTTAACAATGAGCAGTTCTTC
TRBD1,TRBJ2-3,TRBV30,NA,CAWSASPGTGAADTQYF,TGTGCCTGGAGTGCTTCCCCCGGGACAGGGGCGGCAGATACGCAGTATTTT
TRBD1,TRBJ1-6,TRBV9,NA,CASSEGDRGRYNSPLHF,TGTGCCAGCAGCGAGGGGGACAGGGGGCGGTATAATTCACCCCTCCACTTT
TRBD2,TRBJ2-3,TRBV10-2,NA,CASSAVGRGDTDTQYF,TGCGCCAGCAGTGCCGTTGGGCGGGGGGACACAGATACGCAGTATTTT
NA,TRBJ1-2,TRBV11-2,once,CASSFLGSIPYGYTF,TGTGCCAGCAGCTTCTTAGGGAGTATACCCTATGGCTACACCTTC
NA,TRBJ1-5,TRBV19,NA,CASSDSYSNQPQHF,TGTGCCAGTAGTGACTCATATAGCAATCAGCCCCAGCATTTT
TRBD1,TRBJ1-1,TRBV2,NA,CASKSMTGTRTEAFF,TGTGCCAGCAAATCAATGACAGGGACCCGCACTGAAGCTTTCTTT